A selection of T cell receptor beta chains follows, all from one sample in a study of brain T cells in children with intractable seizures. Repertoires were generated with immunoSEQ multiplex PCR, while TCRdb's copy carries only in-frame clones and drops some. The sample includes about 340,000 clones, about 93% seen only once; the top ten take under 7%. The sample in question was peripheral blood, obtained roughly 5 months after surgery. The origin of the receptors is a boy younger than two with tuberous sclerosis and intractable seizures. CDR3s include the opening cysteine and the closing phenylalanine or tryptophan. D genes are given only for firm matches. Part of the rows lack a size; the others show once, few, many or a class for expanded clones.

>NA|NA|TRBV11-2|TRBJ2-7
CASSLRGYEQYF
TGTGCCAGCAGCTTAAGGGGGTACGAGCAGTACTTC
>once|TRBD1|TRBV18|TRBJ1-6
CASSSTGVDSPLHF
TGTGCCAGCTCATCGACAGGGGTAGATTCACCCCTCCACTTT
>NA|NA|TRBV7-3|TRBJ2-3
CASSFSRGDTQYF
TGTGCCAGCAGCTTCTCACGGGGGGATACGCAGTATTTT
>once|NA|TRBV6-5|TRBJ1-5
CASSYRGADQPQHF
TGTGCCAGCAGTTACCGTGGGGCCGATCAGCCCCAGCATTTT
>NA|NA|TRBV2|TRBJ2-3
CASSDKGTDTQYF
TGTGCCAGCAGTGACAAGGGGACAGATACGCAGTATTTT
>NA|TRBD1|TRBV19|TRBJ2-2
CATTGTGAGELFF
TGTGCCACTACCGGGACAGGGGCCGGGGAGCTGTTTTTT
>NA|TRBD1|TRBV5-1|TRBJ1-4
CASSQLGQGLFF
TGCGCCAGCAGCCAATTGGGACAGGGTCTGTTTTTT
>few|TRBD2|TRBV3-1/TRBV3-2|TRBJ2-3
CASSHLRAGGADTQYF
TGTGCCAGCAGCCACCTCCGAGCGGGAGGCGCAGATACGCAGTATTTT
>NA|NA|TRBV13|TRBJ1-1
CASSLVTTASNTEAFF
TGTGCCAGCAGCTTAGTAACGACAGCTTCGAACACTGAAGCTTTCTTT
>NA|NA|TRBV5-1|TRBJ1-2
CASSFPGSNYGYTF
TGCGCCAGCAGCTTCCCAGGGTCTAACTATGGCTACACCTTC
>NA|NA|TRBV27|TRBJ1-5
CAITGWQPQHF
TGTGCCATAACAGGGTGGCAGCCCCAGCATTTT
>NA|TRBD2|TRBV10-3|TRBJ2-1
CAISVRGGDNEQFF
TGTGCCATCAGTGTTCGGGGGGGCGACAATGAGCAGTTCTTC
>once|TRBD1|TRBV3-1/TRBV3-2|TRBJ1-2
CASSQDGTGAGYTF
TGTGCCAGCAGCCAAGATGGAACAGGGGCTGGCTACACCTTC
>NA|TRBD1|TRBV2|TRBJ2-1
CASSTQGALSFNEQFF
TGTGCCAGCAGTACTCAGGGGGCTCTTAGCTTTAACGAGCAGTTCTTC
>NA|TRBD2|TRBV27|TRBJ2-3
CASSFSAGVLLGTDTQYF
TGTGCCAGCAGTTTTTCAGCGGGGGTGCTTCTTGGCACAGATACGCAGTATTTT
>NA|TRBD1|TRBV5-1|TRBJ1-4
CASSLGQGTSKTNEKLFF
TGCGCCAGCAGCTTAGGACAGGGGACCAGCAAGACGAATGAAAAACTGTTTTTT
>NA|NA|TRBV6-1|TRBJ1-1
CASSDNKGWNTEAFF
TGTGCCAGCAGTGATAACAAGGGGTGGAACACTGAAGCTTTCTTT
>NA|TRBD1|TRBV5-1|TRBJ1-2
CASSFFMAGGLSNYGYTF
TGCGCCAGCAGCTTCTTTATGGCAGGGGGTCTATCTAACTATGGCTACACCTTC
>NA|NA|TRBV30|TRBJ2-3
CAWGSTDTQYF
TGTGCCTGGGGAAGCACAGATACGCAGTATTTT
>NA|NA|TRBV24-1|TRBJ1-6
CATSESHRVRYNSPLHF
TGTGCCACCAGTGAAAGCCACAGGGTGAGGTATAATTCACCCCTCCACTTT
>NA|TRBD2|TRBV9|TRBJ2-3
CASSVGTSGRADTQYF
TGTGCCAGCAGCGTAGGGACTAGCGGGAGGGCAGATACGCAGTATTTT
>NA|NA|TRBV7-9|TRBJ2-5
CASSQVQTQYF
TGTGCCAGCAGCCAAGTTCAGACCCAGTACTTC
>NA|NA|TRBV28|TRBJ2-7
CASSTQGPSYEQYF
TGTGCCAGCAGTACACAGGGACCCTCCTACGAGCAGTACTTC
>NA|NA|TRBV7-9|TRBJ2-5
CASRIGGLGQETQYF
TGTGCCAGCAGGATAGGAGGCTTGGGCCAAGAGACCCAGTACTTC
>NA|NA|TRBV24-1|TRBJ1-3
CATSDLYREVDGNTIYF
TGTGCCACCAGTGACCTTTACAGGGAAGTAGACGGAAACACCATATATTTT
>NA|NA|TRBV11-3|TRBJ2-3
CASSENDGAGDSTDTQYF
TGTGCCAGCAGCGAGAACGACGGGGCAGGGGATAGCACAGATACGCAGTATTTT
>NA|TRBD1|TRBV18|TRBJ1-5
CASSPLRDSSNQPQHF
TGTGCCAGCTCACCACTTAGGGACAGTAGCAATCAGCCCCAGCATTTT
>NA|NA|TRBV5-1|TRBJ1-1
CASSPDLEFDFEAFF
TGCGCCAGCAGCCCGGACCTAGAGTTCGATTTTGAAGCTTTCTTT
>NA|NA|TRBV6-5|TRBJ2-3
CASSYSGGTDTQYF
TGTGCCAGCAGTTACTCGGGGGGCACAGATACGCAGTATTTT
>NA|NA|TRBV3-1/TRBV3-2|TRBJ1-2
CASSQGGRDYHYTF
TGTGCCAGCAGCCAAGGGGGCAGGGATTATCACTACACCTTC
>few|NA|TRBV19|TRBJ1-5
CASSMGWGFSNQPQHF
TGTGCCAGTAGTATGGGCTGGGGCTTTAGCAATCAGCCCCAGCATTTT
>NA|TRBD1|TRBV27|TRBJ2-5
CASSTTWPEAGGNWETQYF
TGTGCCAGCAGTACGACCTGGCCCGAAGCAGGGGGAAATTGGGAGACCCAGTACTTC
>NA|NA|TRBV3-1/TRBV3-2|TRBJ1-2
CASSQDPAGVYGYTF
TGTGCCAGCAGCCAAGATCCGGCGGGGGTCTATGGCTACACCTTC